Given below is one T cell receptor (beta chain) in context. Its antigen is undetermined. This sample is drawn from a study of cytomegalovirus exposure and HLA in healthy donors. Study-wide context: When 350 to 500 donors were genotyped, roughly 78% of them were found to fall in the Caucasian-associated ancestry cluster.

Overall study findings and caveats: TCR beta sequences reportedly predicted most subjects' HLA-A and HLA-B alleles accurately. Researchers reported in a later analysis that a missense DCLRE1C variant was tied to TCR beta V- and J-gene trimming.

The PCR had 60 Vbeta and 13 Jbeta primers. Generated by immunoSEQ multiplex PCR, the TCRdb table keeps only in-frame clones and is missing some. The sample yields 150,000 to 200,000 clones, over 75% seen once. The CDR3 is 16 residues long. Germline V gives CDR1 SGHTA, CDR2 FQGNSA. V lost 0 bases and J lost 0, with 9 bases in between. The TCR comes from a woman in her forties or fifties in good health and CMV-seronegative. The chain joins TRBV7-2 to TRBJ1-3; no clear D gene. Sequenced sample: PBMCs. The DNA of the CDR3 is TGTGCCAGCAGCTTAGCGAGCATATTCTCTGGAAACACCATATATTTT. This encodes CASSLASIFSGNTIYF.